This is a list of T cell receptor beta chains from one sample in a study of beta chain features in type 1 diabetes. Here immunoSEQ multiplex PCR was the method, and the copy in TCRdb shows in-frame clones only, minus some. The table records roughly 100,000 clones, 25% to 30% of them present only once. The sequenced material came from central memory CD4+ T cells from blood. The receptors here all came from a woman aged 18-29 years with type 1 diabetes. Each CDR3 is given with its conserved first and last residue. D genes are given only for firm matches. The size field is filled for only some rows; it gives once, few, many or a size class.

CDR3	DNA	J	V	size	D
CASTGPDSNYGYTF	TGTGCCAGCACTGGTCCCGACAGCAACTATGGCTACACCTTC	TRBJ1-2	TRBV11-3	few	NA
CASSRAGRWEETQYF	TGTGCCAGCAGTAGGGCAGGGAGGTGGGAAGAGACCCAGTACTTC	TRBJ2-5	TRBV6-1	NA	NA
CASSLGQREAYEQYF	TGTGCCAGCTCTCTAGGCCAGCGGGAGGCCTACGAGCAGTACTTC	TRBJ2-7	TRBV18	NA	TRBD2
CASSPGVGGNTEAFF	TGTGCCAGCAGCCCCGGAGTGGGGGGGAACACTGAAGCTTTCTTT	TRBJ1-1	TRBV11-2	few	NA
CASRSQGSPFF	TGTGCCAGCAGATCCCAGGGGTCGCCGTTCTTC	TRBJ2-1	TRBV6-5	NA	NA
CASSRTSTETSGRRDTQYF	TGTGCCAGCAGCCGGACAAGCACTGAGACTAGCGGGAGGAGGGATACGCAGTATTTT	TRBJ2-3	TRBV9	few	TRBD2
CATSKAGMGYEQYF	TGTGCCACCAGCAAAGCAGGGATGGGCTACGAGCAGTACTTC	TRBJ2-7	TRBV15	NA	NA
CASSLASPYGYTF	TGCGCCAGCAGCTTGGCCTCTCCCTATGGCTACACCTTC	TRBJ1-2	TRBV5-1	NA	NA
CASTADRGREKLFF	TGTGCCAGCACCGCCGACAGGGGGCGTGAAAAACTGTTTTTT	TRBJ1-4	TRBV2	few	TRBD1
CASSSTSGSKEQFF	TGTGCCAGCAGTTCCACTAGCGGATCTAAGGAGCAGTTCTTC	TRBJ2-1	TRBV6-5	few	TRBD2
CAWSQDSNYGYTF	TGTGCCTGGAGTCAAGACAGTAACTATGGCTACACCTTC	TRBJ1-2	TRBV30	NA	NA
CASSPRQGVTEAFF	TGTGCCAGCAGCCCGAGACAGGGGGTCACTGAAGCTTTCTTT	TRBJ1-1	TRBV7-9	NA	TRBD1
CASSPPGLAGGNEQFF	TGTGCCAGCTCACCCCCCGGACTAGCGGGGGGGAATGAGCAGTTCTTC	TRBJ2-1	TRBV18	NA	TRBD2
CASSSEGTDTQYF	TGTGCCAGCAGCTCCGAGGGCACAGATACGCAGTATTTT	TRBJ2-3	TRBV7-6	NA	NA
CAWTGLAGGPDTQYF	TGTGCCTGGACGGGACTAGCGGGAGGGCCAGATACGCAGTATTTT	TRBJ2-3	TRBV30	NA	TRBD2
CASSPHRDRATLYEQYF	TGCGCCAGCAGCCCACACCGGGACAGGGCCACCCTTTACGAGCAGTACTTC	TRBJ2-7	TRBV5-1	NA	TRBD1
CASSIGTGEPGEAFF	TGCGCCAGCAGCATAGGGACAGGTGAACCTGGTGAAGCTTTCTTT	TRBJ1-1	TRBV5-1	few	TRBD1
CASSSGQGVNERKLFF	TGTGCCAGCAGCTCGGGACAGGGTGTTAATGAACGAAAACTGTTTTTT	TRBJ1-4	TRBV7-9	NA	TRBD1
CASMREAETQYF	TGTGCCAGCATGAGGGAGGCTGAGACCCAGTACTTC	TRBJ2-5	TRBV2	few	NA
CASSIGLAADTQYF	TGTGCCAGTAGTATAGGACTAGCGGCAGATACGCAGTATTTT	TRBJ2-3	TRBV19	few	TRBD2
CASSLLNEQFF	TGCGCCAGCAGCTTGCTCAATGAGCAGTTCTTC	TRBJ2-1	TRBV5-1	few	NA
CATLDSYTDTQYF	TGTGCCACATTGGACTCTTATACAGATACGCAGTATTTT	TRBJ2-3	TRBV10-3	few	NA
CASSDETSGGYEQYF	TGTGCCAGCAGTGATGAGACTAGCGGGGGCTACGAGCAGTACTTC	TRBJ2-7	TRBV25-1	NA	TRBD2
CASSPGTFLYEQYF	TGTGCCAGCAGCCCCGGGACATTCCTCTACGAGCAGTACTTC	TRBJ2-7	TRBV28	few	NA
CASSFLPGQGKYEQYF	TGTGCCAGCAGCTTCCTCCCGGGACAGGGGAAGTACGAGCAGTACTTC	TRBJ2-7	TRBV5-8	NA	TRBD1
CASRLAVFTDTQYF	TGTGCCAGCAGACTAGCGGTATTCACAGATACGCAGTATTTT	TRBJ2-3	TRBV6-6	few	TRBD2
CASSKTGFGNTIYF	TGTGCCAGTAGTAAGACAGGGTTTGGAAACACCATATATTTT	TRBJ1-3	TRBV19	NA	TRBD1
CASSAQDTGELFF	TGCGCCAGCAGCGCGCAGGACACCGGGGAGCTGTTTTTT	TRBJ2-2	TRBV5-1	NA	NA
CASSLVGGFQETQYF	TGCGCCAGCAGCTTGGTCGGGGGGTTCCAAGAGACCCAGTACTTC	TRBJ2-5	TRBV5-1	NA	TRBD2
CASRTTNRDFSWGQFF	TGTGCCAGCAGAACTACCAACCGGGACTTCTCATGGGGGCAGTTCTTC	TRBJ2-1	TRBV5-6	NA	NA
CASSLSGEAGNTIYF	TGTGCCAGCAGCCTATCGGGAGAAGCTGGAAACACCATATATTTT	TRBJ1-3	TRBV7-2	few	NA
CASSSDRGEKLFF	TGTGCCAGCAGTTCGGACAGGGGGGAAAAACTGTTTTTT	TRBJ1-4	TRBV2	NA	TRBD1
CSVAGGTYNEQFF	TGCAGCGTTGCTGGAGGAACCTACAATGAGCAGTTCTTC	TRBJ2-1	TRBV29-1	few	NA
CASSLDRAETQYF	TGTGCCAGCAGCTTAGACAGGGCGGAGACCCAGTACTTC	TRBJ2-5	TRBV11-2	NA	NA
CASSFSSGSVDTQYF	TGCGCCAGCAGCTTCTCCAGCGGGAGTGTAGATACGCAGTATTTT	TRBJ2-3	TRBV5-1	NA	TRBD2
CASSQPSRRGNEQFF	TGTGCCAGCAGCCAGCCGTCCCGTCGGGGGAATGAGCAGTTCTTC	TRBJ2-1	TRBV7-2	NA	NA
CASSLRSPRGATYNEQFF	TGTGCCAGCAGCTTGAGAAGCCCGCGGGGGGCTACCTACAATGAGCAGTTCTTC	TRBJ2-1	TRBV5-4	NA	TRBD2
CASNPDRSGFYGYTF	TGTGCCAGCAACCCGGACAGATCGGGCTTTTATGGCTACACCTTC	TRBJ1-2	TRBV7-2	few	NA
CASSSGQSLDTDTQYF	TGTGCCAGCAGCTCAGGACAGTCCTTGGACACAGATACGCAGTATTTT	TRBJ2-3	TRBV11-2	few	NA
CASSINSGQAHEQYF	TGTGCCAGTAGTATAAACTCGGGACAGGCCCACGAGCAGTACTTC	TRBJ2-7	TRBV19	NA	TRBD1
CASSQANYGYTF	TGTGCCAGCAGTCAGGCCAACTATGGCTACACCTTC	TRBJ1-2	TRBV6-5	NA	NA
CSVAWTGYGYTF	TGCAGCGTTGCTTGGACGGGATATGGCTACACCTTC	TRBJ1-2	TRBV29-1	NA	NA
CASSQGGKETQYF	TGCGCCAGCAGCCAGGGGGGGAAAGAGACCCAGTACTTC	TRBJ2-5	TRBV4-1	NA	TRBD2
CASSPSEGRHEQYF	TGTGCCAGCTCACCTTCGGAGGGAAGGCACGAGCAGTACTTC	TRBJ2-7	TRBV18	few	NA
CASSPYILLGNEQFF	TGTGCCAGCAGCCCTTACATTCTCCTAGGCAATGAGCAGTTCTTC	TRBJ2-1	TRBV7-2	NA	NA
CASSPRPLALDF	TGTGCCAGCAGTCCGAGGCCCCTTGCGTTGGACTTC	TRBJ2-7	TRBV28	NA	NA
CAWTRGQSTDTQYF	TGTGCCTGGACCCGAGGACAGAGCACAGATACGCAGTATTTT	TRBJ2-3	TRBV30	medium-sized	NA
CASSENGGGAQHF	TGTGCCAGCAGTGAAAACGGAGGGGGCGCCCAGCATTTT	TRBJ1-5	TRBV2	few	TRBD1
CASSQESGPDRAGELFF	TGCGCCAGCAGCCAAGAAAGCGGCCCGGACCGCGCCGGGGAGCTGTTTTTT	TRBJ2-2	TRBV7-9	NA	NA
CASSSGTGSHQPQHF	TGTGCCAGCAGTTCTGGGACAGGGTCGCATCAGCCCCAGCATTTT	TRBJ1-5	TRBV27	few	TRBD1
CASSGSGRADEQYF	TGTGCCAGCAGCGGTAGCGGGAGGGCGGATGAGCAGTACTTC	TRBJ2-7	TRBV11-3	few	TRBD2
CASEVERGSTDTQYF	TGTGCCAGCGAGGTCGAGCGGGGAAGCACAGATACGCAGTATTTT	TRBJ2-3	TRBV6-5	few	TRBD2
CASSPSTGQGTTEAFF	TGTGCCAGCTCACCCTCGACGGGACAGGGGACCACTGAAGCTTTCTTT	TRBJ1-1	TRBV18	few	TRBD1
CASTLTATNEKLFF	TGTGCCAGCACATTGACAGCAACTAATGAAAAACTGTTTTTT	TRBJ1-4	TRBV7-9	NA	NA
CASSLDGRANYGYTF	TGCGCCAGCAGCCTCGACGGGAGAGCTAACTATGGCTACACCTTC	TRBJ1-2	TRBV4-3	NA	NA
CASSLGLGPSTDTQYF	TGCGCCAGCAGCTTGGGGCTAGGCCCCAGCACAGATACGCAGTATTTT	TRBJ2-3	TRBV5-1	few	NA
CASSPGGQSYNEQFF	TGCGCCAGCAGCCCGGGGGGGCAATCCTACAATGAGCAGTTCTTC	TRBJ2-1	TRBV5-1	NA	TRBD2
CASSIGSLQETQYF	TGTGCCAGCAGTATTGGGAGTCTCCAAGAGACCCAGTACTTC	TRBJ2-5	TRBV2	few	NA
CASSLTSGHSTDTQYF	TGTGCCAGCAGCCTCACTAGCGGCCATAGCACAGATACGCAGTATTTT	TRBJ2-3	TRBV7-2	few	TRBD2
CASLSTSGRTKNIQYF	TGTGCCAGTCTTTCTACTAGCGGGCGGACCAAAAACATTCAGTACTTC	TRBJ2-4	TRBV19	NA	TRBD2